A single sample is the source of the 31 T cell receptor beta chains below, sequenced in a study of blood T cell repertoires in COVID-19. Data came from immunoSEQ multiplex PCR; TCRdb stores just in-frame clones and leaves some out. The repertoire includes 210,000 or so clones, around 84% of them detected once, and approximately 4.6% sits in the top ten. The sample was PBMCs or T cells enriched from blood (not recorded which). The receptors here all came from a man aged 25-45 years with acute COVID-19.

The V gene is TRBV7-2, the J gene TRBJ1-1; D is ambiguous. V gave up 2 bases and J gave up 1 base, with 5 bases separating them. CDR3 size: 13 residues. Germline V gives CDR1 SGHTA, CDR2 FQGNSA. The chain's CDR3 is CASSLIRNTEAFF. In nucleotides, the CDR3 is TGTGCCAGCAGCTTAATCAGGAACACTGAAGCTTTCTTT.

This chain connects TRBV5-6 to TRBJ1-5; D is ambiguous. V lost 2 bases to trimming and J lost 6 bases, with 12 bases between them. Looked up from germline, CDR1 is SGHDT and CDR2 is YYEEEE. This CDR3 is 14 amino acids long. The CDR3 loop is CASSFGQLIQPQHF. The CDR3 DNA reads TGTGCCAGCAGCTTTGGTCAGTTGATTCAGCCCCAGCATTTT.

The chain combines TRBV24-1 with TRBJ1-4, with TRBD1 as a possible D gene (6 bases). Trimming removed 3 bases from V and 7 bases from J, with 14 bases in between. This CDR3 is 15 amino acids long. CDR1 is KGHDR and CDR2 is SFDVKD in the germline V gene. Here the CDR3 reads CATSDGTPEGEKLFF. In DNA, the CDR3 is TGTGCCACCAGTGATGGGACACCTGAGGGTGAAAAACTGTTTTTT.

The V and J genes are TRBV5-6 and TRBJ1-2, with D unclear. In germline, CDR1 is SGHDT, CDR2 YYEEEE. Between the trimmed V and J ends, which lost 3 bases and 8 bases, there was a span of 20 bases. CDR3 size: 15 residues. CDR3 protein: CASSSPYGGLTGYTF. DNA for the CDR3: TGTGCCAGCAGCTCCCCTTACGGAGGCCTGACCGGCTACACCTTC.

The rearrangement links TRBV4-2 to TRBJ2-2; TRBD2 matches at 10 bases. The CDR3 length is 19 residues. Germline CDR1 reads LGHNA; CDR2 reads YNFKEQ. V gave up 5 bases and J gave up 4 bases; unmatched junction bases: 16. The CDR3: CASSKRSSGGLLGTGELFF. In DNA form, the CDR3 reads TGTGCCAGCAGCAAACGTTCTAGCGGGGGCTTATTGGGCACCGGGGAGCTGTTTTTT.

The rearrangement uses TRBV5-6 and TRBJ2-7; tentatively, D is TRBD1 (5 bases). Deletions cut 0 bases from V and 3 bases from J, with 7 bases between. The CDR3 is 13 residues long. Germline lookup yields CDR1 SGHDT and CDR2 YYEEEE. The CDR3 region has the DNA TGTGCCAGCAGCTTGGGGGGCTACTACGAGCAGTACTTC. Its protein is CASSLGGYYEQYF.

The chain employs TRBV5-1 and TRBJ1-4; TRBD1 aligns across 8 bases. J lost 0 bases, V lost 4 bases, and 2 bases had no gene match. The CDR3 is 15 amino acids. Germline CDR1 SGHRS, CDR2 YFSETQ. CDR3 protein: CASSPQGATNEKLFF. The CDR3 DNA sequence: TGCGCCAGCAGCCCACAGGGGGCAACTAATGAAAAACTGTTTTTT.

This clone was found a few times. This chain links TRBV5-6 with TRBJ2-6; 9 nucleotides match TRBD2. Germline values: CDR1 SGHDT, CDR2 YYEEEE. This CDR3 comprises 16 residues. V shed 4 bases, J shed 0 bases, and the junction held 2 bases outside the gene matches. The CDR3 loop reads CASSPGLASGANVLTF. The CDR3 DNA reads as TGTGCCAGCAGCCCGGGACTAGCCTCTGGGGCCAACGTCCTGACTTTC.

The CDR3, as DNA: TGTGCCATCAGTTACAGGGGGCGGGAAACTGAAGCTTTCTTT. This codes for CAISYRGRETEAFF. The J gene is TRBJ1-1, the V gene TRBV10-3; 9 positions match TRBD1. CDR1 is ENHRY, CDR2 SYGVKD, per germline. The CDR3 is 14 amino acids. The V gene end was trimmed by 5 bases and the J gene end by 5 bases; junction bases not matched to a gene: 6.

The gene calls are TRBV6-1 and TRBJ2-7; 9 bases match TRBD1. V was pared by 4 bases and J by 3 bases, with 10 bases of the junction left unmatched. Germline V gene lookup returns CDR1 MNHNS and CDR2 SASEGT. The CDR3 sequence is 16 residues long. DNA of the CDR3: TGTGCCAGCAGTGGGCGACAGGGGGGGGTCGACTACGAGCAGTACTTC. As protein: CASSGRQGGVDYEQYF.

The chain employs TRBV2 and TRBJ2-7; D gene unclear. V was cut by 6 bases and J by 0 bases, with 15 bases left in between. The CDR3 consists of 15 residues. Germline CDR1 SNHLY, CDR2 FYNNEI. CDR3 protein: CASSIPTLSSYEQYF. CDR3 DNA sequence: TGTGCCAGCAGCATCCCCACCCTTAGCTCCTACGAGCAGTACTTC.

The chain uses TRBV27 and TRBJ1-2; 10 positions match TRBD1. J was trimmed by 7 bases and V by 6 bases; bases with no gene match: 8. CDR3 length equals 14 residues. Germline-derived CDR1 and CDR2 are MNHEY and SMNVEV (reference sequence). The CDR3 protein is CASSTGTGDFGYTF. The CDR3 coding sequence is TGTGCCAGCAGCACCGGGACAGGGGATTTTGGCTACACCTTC.

The rearrangement uses TRBV18 and TRBJ1-1; 7 bases are a match to TRBD1. The CDR3 extends over 15 amino acids. Per the germline V gene, CDR1 is KGHSH and CDR2 is LQKENI. V was pared by 4 bases and J by 0 bases, with 5 bases of the junction left unmatched. CDR3 sequence (DNA): TGTGCCAGCTCACGGGACAGTTCTATGAACACTGAAGCTTTCTTT. Protein: CASSRDSSMNTEAFF.

This clone was seen more than once but under ten times. This rearrangement joins TRBV7-9 to TRBJ1-1; D not resolved. The CDR3 has 14 amino acids. Between the trimmed V and J ends, which lost 1 base and 5 bases, there was a span of 11 bases. Germline V gives CDR1 SEHNR, CDR2 FQNEAQ (reference sequence). For the CDR3, the DNA is TGTGCCAGCAGCTTAGATGGGTTGAGGACTGAAGCTTTCTTT. Amino acid sequence: CASSLDGLRTEAFF.

The chain joins TRBV7-3 to TRBJ2-4; 10 positions match TRBD1. V shed 5 bases and J 6 bases; nucleotides not matched to a gene: 7. This CDR3 is built from 15 residues. Per germline, CDR1 SGHTA and CDR2 FQGTGA. CDR3 sequence reads: CASSPGTGVVNIQYF. The CDR3 region has the DNA TGTGCCAGCAGCCCGGGGACAGGGGTAGTAAACATTCAGTACTTC.

The J gene is TRBJ1-1, the V gene TRBV5-4; TRBD1 matches 8 bases. The CDR3 runs 17 residues. The V and J ends lost 3 bases and 7 bases, in that order; junction bases with no gene match: 17. Germline CDR1 reads SGHNT; CDR2 reads YYREEE (reference sequence). This CDR3 reads CASSSGARGTGVGEAFF. CDR3 bases: TGTGCCAGCAGCTCAGGAGCGCGCGGGACAGGAGTGGGTGAAGCTTTCTTT.

The CDR3 here is CATSAQYNEQFF. For the CDR3, the DNA is TGTGCCACCAGTGCCCAGTACAATGAGCAGTTCTTC. The rearrangement joins TRBV24-1 to TRBJ2-1; D not resolved. This CDR3 comprises 12 residues. CDR1 and CDR2 (germline): KGHDR, SFDVKD. V was shortened by 5 bases and J by 4 bases, with 5 bases between the two germline ends.

The chain links TRBV5-5 to TRBJ1-4; 7 bases map to TRBD1. The germline V gene has CDR1 SGHKS and CDR2 YYEKEE (reference sequence). This CDR3 contains 15 residues. Germline trimming cut 2 bases from V and 5 bases from J; bases unmatched to any gene: 6. CDR3 residues: CASSFTGARNEKLFF. The CDR3 nucleotides read TGTGCCAGCAGCTTCACAGGGGCCCGGAATGAAAAACTGTTTTTT.

The chain combines TRBV27 with TRBJ1-3; tentatively, D is TRBD1 (6 bases). CDR3 length: 15 residues. The V gene lost 9 bases and the J gene lost 0 bases, with 15 bases spanning the gap. The germline V gene encodes CDR1 MNHEY and CDR2 SMNVEV (reference sequence). The CDR3, as DNA: TGTGCCAGGAGAGCAGGGGAACCCTCTGGAAACACCATATATTTT. Translating gives CARRAGEPSGNTIYF.

The rearrangement links TRBV7-3 to TRBJ2-1; 9 bases match TRBD2. The CDR3 covers 15 residues. Germline trimming cut 5 bases from V and 5 bases from J; bases unmatched to any gene: 7. Germline V CDR1 and CDR2: SGHTA, FQGTGA. CDR3 nucleotides: TGTGCCAGCAGCCCTCTAGCGGGGTTTCACAATGAGCAGTTCTTC. Protein sequence: CASSPLAGFHNEQFF.

V is TRBV6-5 and J is TRBJ2-1, with 7 bases identical to TRBD2. CDR1 is MNHEY and CDR2 is SVGAGI in the germline V gene. CDR3 length: 16 amino acids. The V and J ends lost 0 bases and 6 bases, in that order; junction bases with no gene match: 8. In DNA form, the CDR3 reads TGTGCCAGCAGTTACTCGAGGGGCGGGGGAAGCAATGAGCAGTTCTTC. Protein sequence: CASSYSRGGGSNEQFF.

The chain has TRBV12-3 or TRBV12-4 and TRBJ1-2; D is undetermined. The ends were cut back, 6 bases at V and 7 bases at J, with 9 bases in the middle. This CDR3 contains 11 residues. As DNA, the CDR3 is TGTGCCAGCAGCCAGACGGGTGGCTACACCTTC. Amino acid sequence: CASSQTGGYTF.

This clone was detected only a few times. The chain combines TRBV4-1 with TRBJ2-2; D is perhaps TRBD2 (5 bases). The CDR3 length is 16 residues. V lost 0 bases and J 0 bases, leaving 8 bases between the germline ends. CDR1 MGHRA and CDR2 YSYEKL come from the germline V gene. CDR3 amino acids: CASSQEPAANTGELFF. The CDR3 nucleotides read TGCGCCAGCAGCCAAGAACCAGCGGCGAACACCGGGGAGCTGTTTTTT.

This clone was picked up a small number of times. This rearrangement joins TRBV30 to TRBJ1-1; 12 bases fit TRBD1. Trimming at V came to 8 bases and at J to 1 base, leaving 11 bases not matched to a gene. From germline, CDR1 is GTSNPN and CDR2 SVGIG (reference sequence). The CDR3 runs 16 residues. The CDR3 sequence: CALSRDRGRGNTEAFF. DNA of the CDR3: TGTGCCCTATCCCGGGACAGGGGGCGTGGGAACACTGAAGCTTTCTTT. Using reference TRBV30 and TRBJ1-1 for the parts outside the CDR3, the full variable domain is SQTIHQWPATLVQPVGSPLSLECTVEGTSNPNLYWYRQAAGRGLQLLFYSVGIGQISSEVPQNLSASRPQDRQFILSSKKLLLSDSGFYLCALSRDRGRGNTEAFFGQGTRLTVV.

This clone was seen once. Here the CDR3 DNA reads TGCGCCAGCAGCCGGGACTTGACGTATGGCTACACCTTC. Translated, it gives CASSRDLTYGYTF. The chain is built from TRBV5-1 and TRBJ1-2; weak D call: TRBD1 (5 bases). V gave up 4 bases and J gave up 5 bases, with 12 bases separating them. Germline V CDR1 and CDR2: SGHRS, YFSETQ. This CDR3 has 13 residues.

J is TRBJ2-1 and V is TRBV5-6; unclear D gene. Germline V lookup: CDR1 SGHDT, CDR2 YYEEEE. The ends were cut back, 1 base at V and 1 base at J, with 6 bases in the middle. The CDR3 spans 14 residues. This CDR3 is CASSLSSSYNEQFF. CDR3 coding DNA: TGTGCCAGCAGCTTGTCGTCGTCCTACAATGAGCAGTTCTTC.

The rearrangement links TRBV13 to TRBJ2-4, with 8 nucleotides matching TRBD1. CDR1 and CDR2 (germline): PRHDT, FYEKMQ (reference sequence). The CDR3 totals 15 residues. The junction had 3 bases not matched to a gene; V was cut back by 5 bases and J by 0 bases. CDR3: CASSPGGRAKNIQYF. The CDR3 DNA reads TGTGCCAGCAGCCCAGGGGGCAGAGCCAAAAACATTCAGTACTTC.

This clone showed up just once. The chain recombines TRBV24-1 with TRBJ2-5; 9 positions agree with TRBD1. V was pared by 8 bases and J by 5 bases, with 14 bases of the junction left unmatched. The CDR3 has 16 residues. CDR1 and CDR2 (germline): KGHDR, SFDVKD. As DNA, the CDR3 is TGTGCCACCACCTATGTGGGGGACAGGGTAAGCGAGACCCAGTACTTC. Amino acids: CATTYVGDRVSETQYF.

This clone is a singleton in its sample. The chain employs TRBV7-9 and TRBJ1-5, with 8 bases matching TRBD1. V dropped 4 bases and J dropped 3; count of bases not matched to a gene: 8. CDR1 and CDR2 (germline): SEHNR, FQNEAQ (reference sequence). The CDR3 has 16 residues. CDR3 sequence reads: CASSSGDRGNNQPQHF. In DNA form, the CDR3 reads TGTGCCAGCAGCTCCGGCGACAGGGGCAACAATCAGCCCCAGCATTTT.

V and J are TRBV24-1 and TRBJ2-5, with D tentatively TRBD1 (6 bases). This CDR3 comprises 12 residues. Germline V lookup: CDR1 KGHDR, CDR2 SFDVKD. The V and J ends lost 10 bases and 0 bases respectively, with 8 bases between them. This chain's CDR3 is CATQGDQETQYF. The CDR3 DNA sequence: TGTGCCACACAGGGAGACCAAGAGACCCAGTACTTC.

In this sample, this clone turned up a few times. The chain joins TRBV19 to TRBJ2-1; 9 bases fit TRBD1. V shed 4 bases, J shed 3 bases, and the junction held 4 bases outside the gene matches. Germline values: CDR1 LNHDA, CDR2 SQIVND (reference sequence). The CDR3 loop spans 15 amino acids. The CDR3 is CASSTGTGFYNEQFF. Written as DNA, the CDR3 is TGTGCCAGTAGTACCGGGACAGGGTTCTACAATGAGCAGTTCTTC.